This TCR beta chain appears in the sequencing data of a study of spatial heterogeneity in lung cancer. General study points: Counts of expanded alpha and beta TCRs within tumors tracked the tumor nonsynonymous mutation count.

This clonotype was observed a handful of times. What it binds is unknown. A much larger clonotype is one base distant, so this may be a read error. The CDR3 totals 14 residues. V dropped 3 bases and J dropped 4 bases, with 11 bases sitting between them. Germline V CDR1 and CDR2: SEHNR, FQNEAQ (reference sequence). TCRdb processed the 5' RACE reads anew with MiXCR; each CDR3 protein has one entry. The sample comprises some 6,500 distinct CDR3 sequences, 3% to 3.5% of which are singletons, and over 20% rests with the top ten. Sample time point: sample taken at primary tumor resection. The cohort: around 77 early-stage, untreated non-small cell lung cancer patients. TCRs were sequenced from unsorted whole RNA of tumor, nontumor lung or PBMC.

The chain has TRBV7-9 and TRBJ2-3, with D perhaps given as TRBD1 or TRBD2 (5 bases each). This clonotype originated in a male donor with early-stage non-small cell lung cancer. This sample comprised lung tumor tissue, obtained at surgery. As DNA, the CDR3 is TGTGCCAGCAGCTTGGGACGAGACGCAGATACGCAGTATTTT. Protein product: CASSLGRDADTQYF.